This section outlines one TCR beta chain sequence together with its context. This receptor's antigen is unknown. The data belong to a study of T cells expressing NK-cell markers (dated by TCRdb to between 2020 and 2021). Regarding the study in general: In sorted CD3+CD56+NKG2C+, CD3+CD56+NKG2C- and CD3+CD56-NKG2C+ T-cell subsets from about eight donors, TCR beta-chain repertoires were profiled. Among the eight sequenced donors, seven were HCMV-seropositive and one was HCMV-seronegative. All eight donors whose samples were sequenced were randomly selected healthy volunteers, three of them men and five women. Libraries were sequenced as 2 x 150 bp reads on Illumina HiSeq 2000/2500, MiSeq or NextSeq.

On the study overall, not on this receptor specifically: In 5 to 7 donors, the dominant CD3+CD56+NKG2C+ clonotypes were found to rank among the top 10 CD8+ clonotypes and to make up 1.0-7.0% of CD8+ T cells. Those dominant clonotypes were again the most abundant among CD3+CD56-NKG2C+ cells in a handful of donors, at roughly 25-65%. It remained unclear whether the expanded NKG2C-expressing T cell clones were specific for HCMV antigens.

As encoded in the germline V gene, CDR1 is SGHDN while CDR2 is FVKESK. From the cysteine through the phenylalanine, the CDR3 covers 12 amino acids. The DNA is unrecorded. HCMV serostatus was determined by detecting HCMV-specific IgG in serum with a commercial ELISA kit. Peripheral blood mononuclear cells were isolated from blood by Ficoll density gradient centrifugation. These reads were obtained on an Illumina HiSeq 2000. 5'RACE template switching, by which a universal primer site and unique molecular identifiers were added, was used to make TCR beta cDNA libraries. Priming for cDNA synthesis came from the TCR beta constant segment, and two successive PCR amplification steps followed. Under the source paper's analysis protocol: MIGEC handled demultiplexing of the reads and grouping by UMI, while MiTCR was used to assemble and quantify clonotypes. Only TCR cDNA sequences supported by at least two reads were kept to exclude erroneous sequences. The tcR package was used for downstream repertoire analysis, and clonotypes were matched across fractions by CDR3 nucleotide sequence plus V segment. Antigen specificity was annotated against VDJdb with VDJmatch, allowing one amino acid substitution in CDR3. TCRdb reprocessed the reads, and each CDR3 protein sequence is entered once, without DNA. TCRdb, rather than the study authors, made the V and J calls. The table for this sample records approximately 550,000 distinct CDR3 sequences. The top ten clonotypes cover around 3.3% of the sample.

The receptor was isolated from a man between 18 and 35 years old in good health. Donor details come from another sample of the same person, matched by shared clones. The sample was blood T cells: a sorted CD56 or NKG2C T cell subset, CD4+ or CD8+ T cells, or bulk PBMC T cells (not recorded which). The rearranged segments are TRBV14 and TRBJ1-3. The CDR3 sequence is CASSASGNTIYF.